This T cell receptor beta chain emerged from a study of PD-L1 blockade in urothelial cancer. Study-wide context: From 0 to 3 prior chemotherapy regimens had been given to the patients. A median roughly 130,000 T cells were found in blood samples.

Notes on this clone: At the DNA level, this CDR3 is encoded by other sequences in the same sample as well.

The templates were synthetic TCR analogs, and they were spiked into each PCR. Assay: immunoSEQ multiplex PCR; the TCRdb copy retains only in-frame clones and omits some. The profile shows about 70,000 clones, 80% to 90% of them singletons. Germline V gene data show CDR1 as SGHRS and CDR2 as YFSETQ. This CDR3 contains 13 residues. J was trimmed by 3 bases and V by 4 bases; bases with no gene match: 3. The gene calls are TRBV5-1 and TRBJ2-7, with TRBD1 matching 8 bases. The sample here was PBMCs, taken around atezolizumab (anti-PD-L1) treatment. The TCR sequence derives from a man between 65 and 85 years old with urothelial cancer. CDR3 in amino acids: CASSTGQGYEQYF. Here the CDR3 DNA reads TGCGCCAGCAGCACAGGACAGGGCTACGAGCAGTACTTC.